Presented here are 8 T cell receptor beta chains from one specimen sequenced in a study of T cells expressing NK-cell markers. TCRdb reanalyzed the 5' RACE reads, giving one entry per CDR3 protein sequence and no DNA. The sample data list approximately 170,000 distinct CDR3 sequences. Material for sequencing was blood T cells: a sorted CD56 or NKG2C T cell subset, CD4+ or CD8+ T cells, or bulk PBMC T cells (not recorded which). These receptors all stem from a man aged 18 to 69 in good health.

The V gene is TRBV11-2, the J gene TRBJ2-7; TCRdb lists TRBD1, though no DNA is available to test this call. Germline lookup yields CDR1 SGHAT and CDR2 FQNNGV. CDR3 length: 17 amino acids. CDR3 sequence reads: CASSLPRDRYDSYEQYF.

V usage is TRBV27 and J usage is TRBJ2-1. CDR3 length: 14 residues. Germline V gene data show CDR1 as MNHEY and CDR2 as SMNVEV (reference sequence). The CDR3 sequence is CASSFSGEYNEQFF.

CDR3 sequence reads: CASSLSRQGLEQYF. V is TRBV27 and J is TRBJ2-7; lacking DNA, the TRBD1 call made by TCRdb goes unchecked. Germline V gives CDR1 MNHEY, CDR2 SMNVEV (reference sequence). The CDR3 runs to 14 residues.

The chain carries TRBV4-1 and TRBJ2-3. Germline lookup yields CDR1 MGHRA and CDR2 YSYEKL. The CDR3 is 13 residues long. This CDR3 reads CASSQDISYTQYF.

The chain joins TRBV13 to TRBJ2-2. This CDR3 region has 13 residues. The germline gives CDR1 PRHDT, CDR2 FYEKMQ (reference sequence). The CDR3 here is CASSFSFTGELFF.

The V gene is TRBV7-2, the J gene TRBJ2-2; with no DNA, the TCRdb D assignment of TRBD2 cannot be verified. This CDR3 has 17 residues. Germline CDR1 is SGHTA and CDR2 is FQGNSA. CDR3 protein: CASSTGLAGGRTGELFF.

The V and J genes are TRBV28 and TRBJ1-5. This CDR3 comprises 16 residues. The germline V gene encodes CDR1 MDHEN and CDR2 SYDVKM. CDR3 sequence reads: CASSLLAGTLNQPQHF.

The rearrangement links TRBV5-5 to TRBJ1-3. The germline CDR1 and CDR2 sequences are SGHKS and YYEKEE (reference sequence). The CDR3 length is 14 residues. CDR3 protein: CASSLDGSGFWVYF.